This TCR beta chain was sequenced in a study of T cell responses to AZD1222 COVID-19 vaccine. As for the study in general: Second-dose recipients at about 4 or about 12 weeks were treated as one pooled group. Study-level points and caveats: A reported finding is that nearly half of spike-specific TCRs target unmutated variant regions. No day 14 peak samples; only post-peak repertoires were characterized.

To note about this clone: Its antigen remains unidentified.

Profiling relied on immunoSEQ multiplex PCR, and the TCRdb table lists in-frame clones only, not all of them. Among around 100,000 clones, 85% to 95% were seen once, and the ten largest hold about 1.8%. CDR1 and CDR2 (germline): LNHNV, YYDKDF (reference sequence). Trimming cost V 2 bases and J 5 bases, with 6 bases left between them. The CDR3 totals 12 residues. Material: peripheral blood, obtained on day 0 of AZD1222 vaccination. The chain uses TRBV15 and TRBJ1-1; D perhaps matches TRBD1 (5 bases). The source of this sequence is an adult in good health. In nucleotides, the CDR3 is TGTGCCACCAGCAGACAGGGTACTGAAGCTTTCTTT. Protein sequence: CATSRQGTEAFF.